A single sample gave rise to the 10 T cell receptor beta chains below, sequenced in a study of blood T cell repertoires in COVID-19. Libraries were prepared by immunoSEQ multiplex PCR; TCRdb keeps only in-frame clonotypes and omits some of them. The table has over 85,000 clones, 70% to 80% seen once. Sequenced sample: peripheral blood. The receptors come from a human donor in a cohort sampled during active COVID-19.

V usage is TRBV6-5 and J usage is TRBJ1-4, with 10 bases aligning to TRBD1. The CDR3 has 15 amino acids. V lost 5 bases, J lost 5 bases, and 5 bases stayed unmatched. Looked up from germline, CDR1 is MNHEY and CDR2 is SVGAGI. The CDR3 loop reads CASSRDRGENEKLFF. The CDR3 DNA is TGTGCCAGCAGTCGGGACAGGGGAGAGAATGAAAAACTGTTTTTT.

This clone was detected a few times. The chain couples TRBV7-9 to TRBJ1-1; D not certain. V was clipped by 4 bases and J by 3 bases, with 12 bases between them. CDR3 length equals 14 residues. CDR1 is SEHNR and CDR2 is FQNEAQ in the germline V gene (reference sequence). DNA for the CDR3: TGTGCCAGCAGCTACGCCCCTCGCGACACTGAAGCTTTCTTT. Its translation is CASSYAPRDTEAFF.

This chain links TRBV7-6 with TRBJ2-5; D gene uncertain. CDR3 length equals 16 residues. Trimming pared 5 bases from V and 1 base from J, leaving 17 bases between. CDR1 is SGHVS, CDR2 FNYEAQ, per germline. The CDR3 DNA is TGTGCCAGCAGCCCCCGACTCGATTCCCTCCAAGAGACCCAGTACTTC. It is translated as CASSPRLDSLQETQYF.

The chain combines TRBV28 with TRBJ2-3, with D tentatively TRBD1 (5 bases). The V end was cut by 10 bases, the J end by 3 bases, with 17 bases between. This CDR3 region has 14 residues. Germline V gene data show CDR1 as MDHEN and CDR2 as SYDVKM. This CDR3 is CATNSGGATDTQYF. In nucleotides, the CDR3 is TGTGCCACCAACTCAGGTGGGGCGACAGATACGCAGTATTTT.

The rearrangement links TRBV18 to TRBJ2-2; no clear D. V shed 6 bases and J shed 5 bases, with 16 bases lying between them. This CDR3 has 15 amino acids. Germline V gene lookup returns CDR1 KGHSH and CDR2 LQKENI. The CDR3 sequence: CASSPDQDRTGELFF. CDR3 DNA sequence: TGTGCCAGCTCGCCCGACCAGGATCGGACCGGGGAGCTGTTTTTT.

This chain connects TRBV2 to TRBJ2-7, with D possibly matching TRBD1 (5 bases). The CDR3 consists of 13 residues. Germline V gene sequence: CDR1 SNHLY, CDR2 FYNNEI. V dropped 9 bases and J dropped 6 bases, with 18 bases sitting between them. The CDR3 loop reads CARGYTGLGEQYF. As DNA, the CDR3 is TGTGCCAGAGGATATACAGGTCTGGGCGAGCAGTACTTC.

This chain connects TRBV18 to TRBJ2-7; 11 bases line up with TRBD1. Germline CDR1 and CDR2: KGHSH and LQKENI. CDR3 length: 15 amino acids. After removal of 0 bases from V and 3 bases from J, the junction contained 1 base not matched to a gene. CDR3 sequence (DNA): TGTGCCAGCTCACCACCGGGACAGGGGGGCTACGAGCAGTACTTC. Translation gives CASSPPGQGGYEQYF.

In DNA form, the CDR3 reads TGCGCCAGCAGCCCAGACTCCACCAACTCCTACAATGAGCAGTTCTTC. Translated: CASSPDSTNSYNEQFF. V gene TRBV5-1 combines with J gene TRBJ2-1, with D unresolved. The germline V and J ends were trimmed by 4 bases and 0 bases, with 14 bases remaining between them. The CDR3 length is 16 residues. Germline CDR1 reads SGHRS; CDR2 reads YFSETQ.

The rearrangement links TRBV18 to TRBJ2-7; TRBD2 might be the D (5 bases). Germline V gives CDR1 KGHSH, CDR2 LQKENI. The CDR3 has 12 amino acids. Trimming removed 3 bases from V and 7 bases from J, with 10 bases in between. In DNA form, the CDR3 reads TGTGCCAGCTCACCCTCGACGGGGGAGCAGTACTTC. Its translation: CASSPSTGEQYF.

The CDR3 bases are TGTGCCAGCAGCGTAGACAGGGGGTGGGCTAAAGAGACCCAGTACTTC. Translation: CASSVDRGWAKETQYF. The chain recombines TRBV9 with TRBJ2-5, with 8 bases lining up with TRBD1. The CDR3 runs 16 residues. Trimming cost V 0 bases and J 3 bases; bases outside gene matches: 7. The germline V gene encodes CDR1 SGDLS and CDR2 YYNGEE. The variable domain in full, completed from reference TRBV9 and TRBJ2-5, reads DSGVTQTPKHLITATGQRVTLRCSPRSGDLSVYWYQQSLDQGLQFLIQYYNGEERAKGNILERFSAQQFPDLHSELNLSSLELGDSALYFCASSVDRGWAKETQYFGPGTRLLVL.